One sample yielded the 19 T cell receptor beta chains listed below, sequenced in a study of spatial heterogeneity in lung cancer. From the 5' RACE reads, TCRdb called clonotypes with MiXCR, one entry per CDR3 protein. The table records approximately 10,000 distinct CDR3 sequences, under 4% of them present only once. Time point described: blood taken at disease recurrence. The sequenced material consisted of unsorted whole RNA from tumor, nontumor lung or frozen PBMC. Sequences were derived from PBMCs, sampled at recurrence. These receptors were taken from a female donor with early-stage non-small cell lung cancer.

At least ten counts were recorded for this clonotype. With the library built for alpha chains, this beta chain is off target and its frequency is not meaningful. The chain combines TRBV11-2 with TRBJ2-1; TRBD1 matches 8 bases. This CDR3 is built from 15 residues. With 4 bases clipped from V and 9 bases from J, the junction kept 11 bases outside the gene matches. The germline V gene encodes CDR1 SGHAT and CDR2 FQNNGV. CDR3 protein: CASSSPSRGQVEQFF. The CDR3 region has the DNA TGTGCCAGCAGCTCTCCCAGCAGGGGGCAGGTTGAGCAGTTCTTC.

This clonotype has at least ten counts. This beta chain is a stray sequence in a library constructed for alpha chains; its clone size is not meaningful. This chain connects TRBV7-9 to TRBJ2-3; D remains ambiguous. V gave up 5 bases and J gave up 2 bases, with 5 bases separating them. CDR1 and CDR2 (germline): SEHNR, FQNEAQ (reference sequence). The CDR3 covers 12 residues. CDR3 DNA sequence: TGTGCCAGCAGCCGTGTCACAGATACGCAGTATTTT. Its translation is CASSRVTDTQYF.

There are many counts of this clonotype. Since it is a stray read in a library aimed at alpha chains, this beta chain has a size that is not meaningful. The rearrangement links TRBV6-2 or TRBV6-3 to TRBJ1-5, with D unresolved. The CDR3 has 16 residues. Trimming cost V 1 base and J 4 bases, with 14 bases left between them. The germline V gene encodes CDR1 MNHEY and CDR2 SVGEGT. In DNA form, the CDR3 reads TGTGCCAGCAGTTACTGGGCCAGGCTGGGGAATCAGCCCCAGCATTTT. Its protein product is CASSYWARLGNQPQHF.

This clonotype was counted many times. A library made for alpha chains picked up this beta chain off target, so its size means little. V usage is TRBV2 and J usage is TRBJ2-5; D not resolved. Germline CDR1 is SNHLY and CDR2 is FYNNEI. The CDR3 loop spans 14 amino acids. Trimming pared 7 bases from V and 4 bases from J, leaving 16 bases between. CDR3 sequence: CASTKSQLAETQYF. In nucleotides, the CDR3 is TGTGCCAGCACCAAATCACAGCTGGCAGAGACCCAGTACTTC.

This clonotype has at least ten counts. A library made for alpha chains picked up this beta chain off target, so its size means little. The chain is built from TRBV5-1 and TRBJ2-3; 8 nucleotides match TRBD2. The germline V gene has CDR1 SGHRS and CDR2 YFSETQ. The J segment lost 1 base and the V segment lost 4 bases, leaving 2 bases of the junction unmatched. The CDR3 length is 14 residues. This chain's CDR3 is CASSRGGGTDTQYF. CDR3 DNA: TGCGCCAGCAGCCGGGGGGGTGGCACAGATACGCAGTATTTT. The complete variable domain, with remaining parts taken from reference TRBV5-1 and TRBJ2-3, reads KAGVTQTPRYLIKTRGQQVTLSCSPISGHRSVSWYQQTPGQGLQFLFEYFSETQRNKGNFPGRFSGRQFSNSRSEMNVSTLELGDSALYLCASSRGGGTDTQYFGPGTRLTVL.

This clonotype is categorized as medium-sized. This beta chain is off target for a library built for alpha chains, so its abundance means little. The CDR3 reads CSVDLGGNTGELFF. Written as DNA, the CDR3 is TGCAGCGTTGATTTAGGGGGGAACACCGGGGAGCTGTTTTTT. The rearrangement uses TRBV29-1 and TRBJ2-2, with D maybe TRBD1 (6 bases). V lost 3 bases and J lost 1, with 9 bases in between. The germline V gene has CDR1 SQVTM and CDR2 ANQGSEA. This CDR3 comprises 14 residues.

In this sample, this clonotype turned up many times. A library prepared for alpha chains yielded this beta chain as an off-target read; its size is of little meaning. The V gene is TRBV5-1, the J gene TRBJ2-1, with 9 bases aligning to TRBD2. V lost 6 bases and J lost 0; bases outside the gene matches: 4. Germline V gives CDR1 SGHRS, CDR2 YFSETQ. This CDR3 spans 15 amino acids. CDR3 amino acids: CASMTSGTSYNEQFF. Here the CDR3 DNA reads TGCGCCAGCATGACTAGCGGTACCTCCTACAATGAGCAGTTCTTC.

In the case of this clonotype: This beta chain is off target for a library built for alpha chains, so its abundance means little. The rearrangement links TRBV7-2 to TRBJ2-7; 11 nucleotides align to TRBD1. The CDR3 contains 16 residues. CDR1 and CDR2 (germline): SGHTA, FQGNSA. V gave up 4 bases and J gave up 4 bases; unmatched junction bases: 9. In DNA, the CDR3 is TGTGCCAGCAGCTCACCAACCCGGGACAGGGGGTACGAGCAGTACTTC. Amino acid sequence: CASSSPTRDRGYEQYF.

This clonotype was seen at least ten times. Since the library was made to target alpha chains, this beta chain is a stray read and its abundance is not meaningful. The rearrangement uses TRBV9 and TRBJ2-5; 10 bases map to TRBD1. Trimming at V came to 0 bases and at J to 1 base, leaving 0 bases not matched to a gene. CDR3 size: 15 residues. Germline loops: CDR1 SGDLS, CDR2 YYNGEE. The CDR3 sequence: CASSVGDRGQETQYF. In DNA form, the CDR3 reads TGTGCCAGCAGCGTAGGGGACAGGGGCCAAGAGACCCAGTACTTC. Combining the CDR3 with reference TRBV9 and TRBJ2-5 gives the whole variable domain DSGVTQTPKHLITATGQRVTLRCSPRSGDLSVYWYQQSLDQGLQFLIQYYNGEERAKGNILERFSAQQFPDLHSELNLSSLELGDSALYFCASSVGDRGQETQYFGPGTRLLVL.

This clonotype was seen ten or more times. For a library built for alpha chains, this beta chain is a stray read; little rests on its size. The genes are TRBV28 and TRBJ2-7, with 7 bases aligning to TRBD1. After removal of 2 bases from V and 5 bases from J, the junction contained 3 bases not matched to a gene. This CDR3 has 13 residues. Germline V gene lookup returns CDR1 MDHEN and CDR2 SYDVKM. The DNA for the CDR3 is TGTGCCAGCAGTTTAAGCAGGGGGAACGAGCAGTACTTC. Protein product: CASSLSRGNEQYF.

This clonotype was seen at least ten times. Because this beta chain is a stray read in a library intended to capture alpha chains, its abundance should not be given much weight. The rearrangement joins TRBV20-1 to TRBJ2-7; 9 bases are a match to TRBD1. The CDR3 has 14 amino acids. Trimming cost V 5 bases and J 3 bases; bases outside gene matches: 8. Germline lookup yields CDR1 DFQATT and CDR2 SNEGSKA (reference sequence). The CDR3 nucleotides are TGCAGTGCTGCCCCCCCGGGACAGGGCTACGAGCAGTACTTC. Translation: CSAAPPGQGYEQYF.

This clonotype ranks as medium-sized. A library made for alpha chains picked up this beta chain off target, so its size means little. The chain joins TRBV11-3 to TRBJ1-3, with TRBD1 matching over 9 bases. Looked up from germline, CDR1 is SGHNT and CDR2 is YENEEA. V lost 5 bases, J lost 4 bases, and 6 bases stayed unmatched. The CDR3 has 15 residues. The CDR3, as DNA: TGTGCCAGCAGCCCGGGACAGGGCCCCGGAAACACCATATATTTT. Its protein product is CASSPGQGPGNTIYF.

This clonotype was counted many times. A library prepared for alpha chains yielded this beta chain as an off-target read; its size is of little meaning. This CDR3 is CASRSGGQGLLEQYF. The CDR3 DNA sequence: TGTGCCAGCAGGTCCGGAGGACAGGGCCTTCTCGAGCAGTACTTC. The chain joins TRBV6-6 to TRBJ2-7, with TRBD1 matching 8 bases. J lost 6 bases, V lost 6 bases, and 13 bases had no gene match. This CDR3 is built from 15 residues. In germline, CDR1 is MNHNY, CDR2 SVGAGI (reference sequence).

Notes on this clonotype: This beta chain lies outside the target of a library built for alpha chains; its clone size means little. The chain couples TRBV4-3 to TRBJ2-7; 8 positions match TRBD2. CDR1 LGHNA and CDR2 YSLEER come from the germline V gene. The junction had 14 bases not matched to a gene; V was cut back by 4 bases and J by 6 bases. The CDR3 has 16 residues. CDR3 nucleotides: TGCGCCAGCAGCCTAGTTATAGCGGGGCCGGGGGCCGAGCAGTACTTC. It yields the protein CASSLVIAGPGAEQYF.

This clonotype was counted many times. A library prepared for alpha chains yielded this beta chain as an off-target read; its size is of little meaning. The chain carries TRBV2 and TRBJ1-6, with D hard to call. The germline CDR1 and CDR2 sequences are SNHLY and FYNNEI. Deletions cut 1 base from V and 7 bases from J, with 8 bases between. The CDR3 has 14 residues. CDR3 DNA sequence: TGTGCCAGCAGTGAAGGGAGACACAATTCACCCCTCCACTTT. It is translated as CASSEGRHNSPLHF.

In its sample, this clonotype was seen many times. This beta chain slipped into a library made for alpha chains as a stray read, so its size is not meaningful. This sequence joins TRBV30 and TRBJ2-6; D gene ambiguous. The CDR3 totals 15 residues. CDR1 GTSNPN and CDR2 SVGIG come from the germline V gene (reference sequence). Trimming shortened V by 2 bases and J by 0 bases, and 8 bases separated the two germline ends. The CDR3 spells CAWSWSSSGANVLTF. The DNA of the CDR3 is TGTGCCTGGAGTTGGTCTAGCTCTGGGGCCAACGTCCTGACTTTC.

Only a few counts were recorded for this clonotype. The library was designed around alpha chains, so this beta chain is a stray read whose abundance carries little weight. The chain joins TRBV27 to TRBJ1-1, with D hard to call. V was pared by 3 bases and J by 4 bases, with 12 bases between. CDR3 length: 14 residues. Germline V CDR1 and CDR2: MNHEY, SMNVEV (reference sequence). Here the CDR3 reads CASSLTRKGTEAFF. CDR3 bases: TGTGCCAGCAGTTTGACCCGGAAGGGCACTGAAGCTTTCTTT.

This clonotype is categorized as medium-sized. Because this beta chain is a stray read in a library intended to capture alpha chains, its abundance should not be given much weight. The chain links TRBV6-1 to TRBJ1-5; TRBD1 aligns across 8 bases. The J segment lost 1 base and the V segment lost 3 bases, leaving 2 bases of the junction unmatched. The CDR3 contains 15 residues. Germline-derived CDR1 and CDR2 are MNHNS and SASEGT. The CDR3 reads CASSDRGLSNQPQHF. The CDR3 bases are TGTGCCAGCAGTGACAGGGGGCTCAGCAATCAGCCCCAGCATTTT.

A note on this clonotype: Since it is a stray read in a library aimed at alpha chains, this beta chain has a size that is not meaningful. The J gene is TRBJ2-7, the V gene TRBV20-1, with D possibly matching TRBD2 (6 bases). The germline V and J ends were trimmed by 4 bases and 4 bases, with 20 bases remaining between them. CDR1 DFQATT and CDR2 SNEGSKA come from the germline V gene (reference sequence). The CDR3 is made up of 15 amino acids. CDR3 bases: TGCAGTGCTACCTCAAGACGTAGGGGACTTTACGAGCAGTACTTC. It translates to CSATSRRRGLYEQYF.